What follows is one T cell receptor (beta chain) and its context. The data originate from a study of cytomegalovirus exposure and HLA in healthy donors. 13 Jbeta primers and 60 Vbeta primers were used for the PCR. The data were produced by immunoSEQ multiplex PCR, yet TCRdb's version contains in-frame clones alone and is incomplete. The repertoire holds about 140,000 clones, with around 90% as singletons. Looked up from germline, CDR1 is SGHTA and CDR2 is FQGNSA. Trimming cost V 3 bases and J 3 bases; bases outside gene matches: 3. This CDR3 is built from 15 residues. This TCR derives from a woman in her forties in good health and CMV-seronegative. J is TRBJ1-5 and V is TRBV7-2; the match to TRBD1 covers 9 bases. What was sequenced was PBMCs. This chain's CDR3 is CASSFTGGPNQPQHF. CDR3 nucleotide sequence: TGTGCCAGCAGCTTCACAGGGGGCCCCAATCAGCCCCAGCATTTT.